This T cell receptor (beta chain) came from a study of blood T cell repertoires in COVID-19. Turning to the study itself: Some COVID-19 samples were acute and others convalescent; all came from the United States, Italy and Spain. T cells, B-cell-depleted T cells, or PBMCs supplied cDNA or gDNA.

The CDR3 sequence is 13 residues long. The germline V and J ends were trimmed by 4 bases and 5 bases, with 12 bases remaining between them. The germline V gene has CDR1 SGHVS and CDR2 FQNEAQ. Original data processing: Estimation of nucleated cell counts was performed using reference gene primer amplification. The data were produced by immunoSEQ multiplex PCR, yet TCRdb's version contains in-frame clones alone and is incomplete. Clone size and V and J calls were adopted from that table, with D and trimming inferred from the DNA. In the table there are some 130,000 clones, 85% to 90% of which are singletons.

The material sequenced was peripheral blood. This TCR came from a man aged 45-65 years with active or convalescent COVID-19. This sequence joins TRBV7-8 and TRBJ2-7; D may be TRBD1 (6 bases). As DNA, the CDR3 is TGTGCCAGCAGCTCCGACAGGTTCCACGAGCAGTACTTC. This gives the protein CASSSDRFHEQYF.